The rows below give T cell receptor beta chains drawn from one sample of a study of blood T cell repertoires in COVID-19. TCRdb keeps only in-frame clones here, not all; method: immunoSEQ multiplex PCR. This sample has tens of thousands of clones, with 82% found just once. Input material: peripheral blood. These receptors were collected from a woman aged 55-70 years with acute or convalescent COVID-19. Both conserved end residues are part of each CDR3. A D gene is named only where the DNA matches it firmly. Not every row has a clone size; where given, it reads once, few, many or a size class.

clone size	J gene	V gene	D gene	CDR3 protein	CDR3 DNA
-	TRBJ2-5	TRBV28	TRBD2	CASSSGAGGYGETQYF	TGTGCCAGCAGTTCCGGGGCGGGGGGCTATGGAGAGACCCAGTACTTC
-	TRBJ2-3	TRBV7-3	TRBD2	CASSTGTSGYTDTQYF	TGTGCCAGCAGCACTGGGACTAGCGGGTACACAGATACGCAGTATTTT
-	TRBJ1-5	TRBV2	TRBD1	CASSPRQGFNQPQHF	TGTGCCAGCAGCCCCCGACAGGGTTTTAATCAGCCCCAGCATTTT
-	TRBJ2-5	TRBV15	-	CATSRDGETQYF	TGTGCCACCAGCAGAGACGGAGAGACCCAGTACTTC
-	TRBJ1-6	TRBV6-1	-	CASSEAINVASPLHF	TGTGCCAGCAGTGAAGCTATCAATGTGGCTTCACCCCTCCACTTT
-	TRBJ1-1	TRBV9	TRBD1	CASSTSRDSMNTEAFF	TGTGCCAGCAGCACGAGCCGGGACAGCATGAACACTGAAGCTTTCTTT
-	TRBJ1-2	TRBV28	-	CASSPLQGNYGYTF	TGTGCCAGCAGTCCCCTCCAGGGGAACTATGGCTACACCTTC
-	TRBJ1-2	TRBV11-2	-	CASSQTGFFYTF	TGTGCCAGCAGCCAGACAGGTTTCTTCTACACCTTC
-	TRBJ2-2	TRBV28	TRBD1	CASLPGQGLTGELFF	TGTGCCAGCCTCCCGGGACAGGGGTTAACCGGGGAGCTGTTTTTT
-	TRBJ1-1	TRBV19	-	CASSIRGGEAFF	TGTGCCAGTAGTATACGGGGGGGTGAAGCTTTCTTT
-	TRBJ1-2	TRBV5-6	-	CASSIPQKIYGYTF	TGTGCCAGCAGCATACCACAGAAAATTTATGGCTACACCTTC
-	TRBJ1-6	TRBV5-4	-	CASSTGGVLYNSPLHF	TGTGCCAGCAGCACCGGGGGGGTGCTCTATAATTCACCCCTCCACTTT
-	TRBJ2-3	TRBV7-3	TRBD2	CASSLTSVSTDTQYF	TGTGCCAGCAGCTTGACTAGCGTGAGCACAGATACGCAGTATTTT
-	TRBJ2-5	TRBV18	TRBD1	CASSPKQGAWGTQYF	TGTGCCAGCTCACCGAAGCAGGGGGCCTGGGGGACCCAGTACTTC
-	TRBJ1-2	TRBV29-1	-	CSVDKSGAYGYTF	TGCAGCGTCGACAAATCAGGGGCCTATGGCTACACCTTC
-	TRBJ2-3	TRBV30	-	CAWRLQRGGKPDTQYF	TGTGCCTGGAGACTTCAGAGGGGGGGAAAGCCGGATACGCAGTATTTT
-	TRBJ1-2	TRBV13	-	CASSSEVDSFYGYTF	TGTGCCAGCAGCTCAGAGGTCGATTCTTTTTATGGCTACACCTTC
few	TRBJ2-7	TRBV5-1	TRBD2	CASRSGTSGIEQYF	TGCGCCAGCAGATCCGGGACTAGCGGGATCGAGCAGTACTTC
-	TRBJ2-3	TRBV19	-	CASSFPGQSTDTQYF	TGTGCCAGTAGTTTCCCGGGACAAAGTACAGATACGCAGTATTTT
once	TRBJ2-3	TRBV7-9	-	CASSLEPLITASTDTQYF	TGTGCCAGCAGCTTAGAGCCTCTAATTACAGCTAGCACAGATACGCAGTATTTT
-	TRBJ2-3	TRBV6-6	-	CASRGGTDTQYF	TGTGCCAGCAGAGGGGGCACAGATACGCAGTATTTT
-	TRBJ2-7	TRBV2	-	CASSESPRDTGYEQYF	TGTGCCAGCAGTGAATCCCCTCGGGACACAGGGTACGAGCAGTACTTC
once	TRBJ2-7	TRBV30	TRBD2	CASASGRGYEQYF	TGTGCTAGTGCAAGCGGGAGGGGGTACGAGCAGTACTTC
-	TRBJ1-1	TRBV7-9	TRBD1	CASNFKGAGTEAFF	TGTGCCAGCAACTTTAAGGGGGCCGGTACTGAAGCTTTCTTT
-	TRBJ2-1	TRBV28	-	CASKGRDTRSYNEQFF	TGTGCCAGTAAAGGACGGGACACCCGATCCTACAATGAGCAGTTCTTC
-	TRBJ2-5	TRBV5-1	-	CASRLAETQYF	TGCGCCAGCCGCCTAGCGGAGACCCAGTACTTC
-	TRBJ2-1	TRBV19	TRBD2	CASSNRVAGGKGSYNEQFF	TGTGCCAGTAGTAACCGGGTAGCGGGGGGAAAAGGCTCCTACAATGAGCAGTTCTTC
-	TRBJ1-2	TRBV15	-	CATSRDRGIEGYTF	TGTGCCACCAGCAGAGACCGGGGTATCGAGGGCTACACCTTC
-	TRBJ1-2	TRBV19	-	CASSISSPSTGYTF	TGTGCCAGTAGTATTTCGAGTCCCTCCACTGGCTACACCTTC
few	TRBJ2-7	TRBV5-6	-	CASSLGMRSSYEQYF	TGTGCCAGCAGCTTGGGAATGAGGAGCTCCTACGAGCAGTACTTC
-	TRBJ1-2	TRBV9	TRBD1	CASSVGVGQGGDGYTF	TGTGCCAGCAGCGTAGGAGTGGGACAGGGTGGAGATGGCTACACCTTC
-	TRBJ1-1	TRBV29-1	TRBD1	CSVMTGGYTEAFF	TGCAGCGTTATGACAGGGGGGTACACTGAAGCTTTCTTT
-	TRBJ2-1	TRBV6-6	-	CASSSNSLPYNEQFF	TGTGCCAGCAGTTCAAACAGTCTCCCCTACAATGAGCAGTTCTTC
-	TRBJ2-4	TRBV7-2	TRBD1	CASSLARDRIAKNIQYF	TGTGCCAGCAGCTTAGCAAGGGACAGAATAGCCAAAAACATTCAGTACTTC
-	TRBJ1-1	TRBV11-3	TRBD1	CASSLGQGEAFF	TGTGCCAGCAGCTTGGGACAGGGTGAAGCTTTCTTT
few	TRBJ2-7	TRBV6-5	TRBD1	CASSPGQGRGEQYF	TGTGCCAGCAGTCCGGGACAGGGGAGAGGAGAGCAGTACTTC
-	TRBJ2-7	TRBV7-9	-	CASSLGRGSYEQYF	TGTGCCAGCAGCTTAGGGCGGGGTTCCTACGAGCAGTACTTC
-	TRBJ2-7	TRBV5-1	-	CASSADTVEQYF	TGCGCCAGCAGCGCTGACACTGTCGAGCAGTACTTC
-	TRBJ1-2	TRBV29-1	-	CSVRKQGTSRQGGYTF	TGCAGCGTCCGGAAACAGGGCACTAGTAGACAAGGTGGCTACACCTTC
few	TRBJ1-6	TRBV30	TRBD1	CAWSRRGQDNSPLHF	TGTGCCTGGAGCCGGAGGGGGCAAGATAATTCACCCCTCCACTTT
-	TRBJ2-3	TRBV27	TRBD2	CASSLKASGSRRTDTQYF	TGTGCCAGCAGTTTAAAGGCTAGCGGGAGTAGGAGGACAGATACGCAGTATTTT
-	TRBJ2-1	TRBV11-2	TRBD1	CASSVGQGSNEQFF	TGTGCCAGCAGCGTCGGACAGGGATCCAATGAGCAGTTCTTC
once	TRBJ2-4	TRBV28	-	CASSLYRGSTAKNIQYF	TGTGCCAGCAGTTTATATCGGGGAAGTACGGCCAAAAACATTCAGTACTTC